The 19 T cell receptor beta chains below were found in one sample sequenced in a study of cytomegalovirus exposure and HLA in healthy donors. Vbeta (60) and Jbeta (13) primers were used in the PCR. Generated by immunoSEQ multiplex PCR, the TCRdb table keeps only in-frame clones and is missing some. The sample lists more than 85,000 clones; over 80% were seen once. The sequencing input was PBMCs. The receptor set was obtained from a young man in good health and CMV-seropositive.

The chain uses TRBV6-1 and TRBJ1-5; D may be TRBD1 (6 bases). The length of the CDR3 is 13 residues. The germline V gene encodes CDR1 MNHNS and CDR2 SASEGT. Trimming stripped 6 bases from V and 3 bases from J, with 9 bases between. For the CDR3, the DNA is TGTGCCAGCAGAACAGGGAACAATCAGCCCCAGCATTTT. It encodes CASRTGNNQPQHF.

This clone is a singleton in its sample. This sequence joins TRBV10-2 and TRBJ2-1, with 14 bases matching TRBD2. Germline V gene lookup returns CDR1 WSHSY and CDR2 SAAADI. J gave up 8 bases and V 6 bases, and 6 bases lay outside the gene matches. The CDR3 runs to 15 residues. The CDR3 loop reads CASRPGGLAGDEQFF. In DNA, the CDR3 is TGCGCCAGCAGACCGGGGGGACTAGCGGGGGATGAGCAGTTCTTC.

Only a few counts were recorded for this clone. V usage is TRBV7-9 and J usage is TRBJ1-2, with a possible D match to TRBD1 (5 bases). This CDR3 is 13 amino acids long. Per germline, CDR1 SEHNR and CDR2 FQNEAQ (reference sequence). The V gene lost 5 bases and the J gene lost 2 bases, with 9 bases spanning the gap. CDR3 bases: TGTGCCAGCAGCCTGGACATAAACTATGGCTACACCTTC. Translation: CASSLDINYGYTF.

This chain connects TRBV6-5 to TRBJ1-1; 9 positions agree with TRBD1. CDR3 length: 15 amino acids. Germline-derived CDR1 and CDR2 are MNHEY and SVGAGI. V shed 6 bases, J shed 11 bases, and the junction held 16 bases outside the gene matches. CDR3 loop: CASSLFLGQGRQAFF. CDR3 in DNA: TGTGCCAGCAGCCTATTCCTAGGACAGGGGCGGCAGGCTTTCTTT.

The J gene is TRBJ1-5, the V gene TRBV4-1, with D uncertain. Germline V gene data show CDR1 as MGHRA and CDR2 as YSYEKL. Trimming shortened V by 4 bases and J by 2 bases, and 15 bases separated the two germline ends. The CDR3 length is 16 residues. CDR3 DNA: TGCGCCAGCAGCCCCACGGCCTTGAGGGGCAATCAGCCCCAGCATTTT. Encoded protein: CASSPTALRGNQPQHF.

V usage is TRBV5-6 and J usage is TRBJ2-7, with 11 bases lining up with TRBD2. The CDR3 has 16 amino acids. In germline, CDR1 is SGHDT, CDR2 YYEEEE. V dropped 1 base and J dropped 6; count of bases not matched to a gene: 9. The CDR3 protein is CASSLKVAGGPFEQYF. CDR3 nucleotide sequence: TGTGCCAGCAGCTTGAAGGTAGCGGGGGGGCCGTTCGAGCAGTACTTC.

The sample holds one count of this clone. This sequence joins TRBV5-4 and TRBJ2-7, with D possibly matching TRBD1 (5 bases). The germline gives CDR1 SGHNT, CDR2 YYREEE (reference sequence). The CDR3 length is 15 residues. V lost 3 bases, J lost 0 bases, and 13 bases lay in between. CDR3 amino acids: CASSSPQGHSYEQYF. CDR3 coding DNA: TGTGCCAGCAGCTCCCCCCAGGGTCACTCCTACGAGCAGTACTTC.

This clone came up once. The chain is built from TRBV5-1 and TRBJ2-5; the match to TRBD1 covers 8 bases. The CDR3 has 15 residues. Germline V gives CDR1 SGHRS, CDR2 YFSETQ. Trimming at V came to 4 bases and at J to 1 base, leaving 6 bases not matched to a gene. Here the CDR3 DNA reads TGCGCCAGCAGCCTAGGACAGGGATTCCAAGAGACCCAGTACTTC. Translation: CASSLGQGFQETQYF.

The table lists this clone with a few counts. The J gene is TRBJ1-1, the V gene TRBV7-6; the D gene is possibly TRBD1 (6 bases). Trimming stripped 8 bases from V and 7 bases from J, with 14 bases between. Germline V gene lookup returns CDR1 SGHVS and CDR2 FNYEAQ. This CDR3 contains 12 residues. The CDR3: CASGEQGLEAFF. CDR3 sequence (DNA): TGTGCCAGCGGTGAACAGGGCCTTGAAGCTTTCTTT.

The chain is built from TRBV4-2 and TRBJ2-3; D ambiguous. With 0 bases removed from V and 3 bases from J, the gap between germline ends came to 10 bases. This CDR3 spans 15 amino acids. CDR1 is LGHNA and CDR2 is YNFKEQ in the germline V gene. CDR3 in amino acids: CASSQENRVTDTQYF. The CDR3, as DNA: TGTGCCAGCAGCCAAGAAAACCGCGTGACAGATACGCAGTATTTT.

This clone was seen a handful of times. V and J are TRBV6-5 and TRBJ2-3, with D possibly matching TRBD2 (6 bases). This CDR3 is built from 14 residues. Trimming shortened V by 6 bases and J by 2 bases, and 12 bases separated the two germline ends. CDR1 and CDR2 (germline): MNHEY, SVGAGI. Written as DNA, the CDR3 is TGTGCCAGCAGCGGAACGGGGGTCACAGATACGCAGTATTTT. It yields the protein CASSGTGVTDTQYF.

On this clone: One end of the junction varies from germline; a read error may be responsible. The chain links TRBV5-1 to TRBJ2-1, with 10 bases identical to TRBD2. This CDR3 region has 15 residues. Germline V gives CDR1 SGHRS, CDR2 YFSETQ. This CDR3 is CAGSLSASGGYEQFF. The CDR3, as DNA: TGCGCCGGCAGCTTGTCGGCTAGCGGGGGTTATGAGCAGTTCTTC.

The J gene is TRBJ1-1, the V gene TRBV5-6; the D gene is possibly TRBD1 (6 bases). Germline CDR1 SGHDT, CDR2 YYEEEE. V was cut by 1 base and J by 1 base, with 8 bases left in between. This CDR3 is 14 amino acids long. In DNA, the CDR3 is TGTGCCAGCAGCTTGATCAGGGGGAACACTGAAGCTTTCTTT. This translates into CASSLIRGNTEAFF.

The chain couples TRBV5-1 to TRBJ2-1; 12 bases align to TRBD2. Trimming removed 4 bases from V and 5 bases from J; junction bases left unmatched: 4. CDR1 and CDR2 (germline): SGHRS, YFSETQ. This CDR3 has 15 amino acids. Here the CDR3 DNA reads TGCGCCAGCAGCATCCTAGCGGGGGGGGACAATGAGCAGTTCTTC. Translation gives CASSILAGGDNEQFF.

This clone was detected a few times. The chain links TRBV18 to TRBJ2-7, with TRBD1 identical over 8 bases. This CDR3 comprises 16 residues. Per the germline V gene, CDR1 is KGHSH and CDR2 is LQKENI. V lost 3 bases to trimming and J lost 5 bases; unmatched junction nucleotides: 12. Written as DNA, the CDR3 is TGTGCCAGCTCACCGCGTCCCGGGACAGGTTACCACGAGCAGTACTTC. Amino acids: CASSPRPGTGYHEQYF.

CDR3 nucleotide sequence: TGCGCCAGGGGGACTAGCGGGGATCATACCTACAATGAGCAGTTCTTC. It encodes CARGTSGDHTYNEQFF. This chain joins TRBV23-1 and TRBJ2-1; 13 bases agree with TRBD2. TRBV23-1 is filed as an ORF, its function uncertain. V was pared by 9 bases and J by 2 bases, with 7 bases of the junction left unmatched. This CDR3 has 16 amino acids.

This chain joins TRBV11-3 and TRBJ2-3; the match to TRBD1 covers 7 bases. Looked up from germline, CDR1 is SGHNT and CDR2 is YENEEA. This CDR3 contains 12 residues. V gave up 8 bases and J gave up 4 bases; unmatched junction bases: 3. This CDR3 reads CASATGPDTQYF. The CDR3 nucleotides read TGTGCCAGCGCGACAGGGCCAGATACGCAGTATTTT.

The rearrangement uses TRBV30 and TRBJ2-5; the match to TRBD2 covers 8 bases. The DNA end is more similar to TRBJ2-7, so the J call may be wrong. The CDR3 extends over 15 amino acids. Germline CDR1 is GTSNPN and CDR2 is SVGIG (reference sequence). CDR3 sequence: CAWGGGAGVGYEQYF. In DNA, the CDR3 is TGTGCCTGGGGGGGCGGAGCGGGGGTAGGCTACGAGCAGTACTTC.

V and J are TRBV5-6 and TRBJ2-5; 9 bases match TRBD2. The germline CDR1 and CDR2 sequences are SGHDT and YYEEEE. V trimming: 4 bases; J trimming: 1 base; junction bases outside the gene matches: 5. There are 15 residues in the CDR3. The CDR3 region has the DNA TGTGCCAGCAGCGTCAGCGGGGGGAGCCAAGAGACCCAGTACTTC. Protein sequence: CASSVSGGSQETQYF.